These 29 T cell receptor beta chains were all obtained from the same sample, sequenced in a study of glioma-infiltrating T cells after dendritic cell vaccination. This table comes from immunoSEQ multiplex PCR, and its TCRdb copy is limited to in-frame clones, with some not included. The data hold around 90,000 clones, with over 60% observed a single time. Material: blood, obtained before dendritic cell vaccination. Receptor source: a human donor with glioblastoma.

The genes are TRBV5-1 and TRBJ1-1; possible D gene TRBD1, 6 bases. CDR1 is SGHRS and CDR2 is YFSETQ in the germline V gene. This CDR3 has 15 amino acids. Trimming stripped 0 bases from V and 4 bases from J, with 13 bases between. The CDR3: CASSLGAGAATEAFF. CDR3 nucleotide sequence: TGCGCCAGCAGCTTGGGGGCAGGGGCGGCCACTGAAGCTTTCTTT.

The chain has TRBV19 and TRBJ1-1, with a tentative D call TRBD1 (6 bases). CDR1 is LNHDA, CDR2 SQIVND, per germline (reference sequence). The CDR3 runs 13 residues. The V and J ends lost 5 bases and 7 bases respectively, with 14 bases between them. The CDR3: CASSSRGTFEAFF. The CDR3 bases are TGTGCCAGTAGTTCCCGAGGGACATTTGAAGCTTTCTTT.

This clone was seen a single time. The CDR3 nucleotides are TGTGCCAGCAGCTTAGGAAGGGGTGACTCGTCCTACACAGATACGCAGTATTTT. Translating gives CASSLGRGDSSYTDTQYF. The rearrangement joins TRBV11-2 to TRBJ2-3; D is possibly TRBD1 (5 bases). The CDR3 loop spans 18 amino acids. CDR1 is SGHAT and CDR2 is FQNNGV in the germline V gene. Trimming pared 1 base from V and 2 bases from J, leaving 19 bases between.

Of note for this clone: Other DNA sequences in this sample translate to the same CDR3. The chain joins TRBV7-2 to TRBJ1-2, with 8 nucleotides matching TRBD1. There are 15 residues in the CDR3. J lost 4 bases, V lost 1 base, and 5 bases had no gene match. The germline CDR1 and CDR2 sequences are SGHTA and FQGNSA. DNA of the CDR3: TGTGCCAGCAGCTTAGTCCAGGGGGCTAGCTATGGCTACACCTTC. Protein: CASSLVQGASYGYTF.

The chain has TRBV12-5 and TRBJ1-3; 7 nucleotides align to TRBD1. The V segment lost 6 bases and the J segment 8 bases; nucleotides outside the gene matches: 13. Germline V gene sequence: CDR1 LGHNT, CDR2 FRNRAP. This CDR3 contains 15 residues. CDR3 nucleotide sequence: TGTGCTAGTGGCATAACAGGGGTGAGGGAAGACACCATATATTTT. Protein product: CASGITGVREDTIYF. Supplemented by reference TRBV12-5 and TRBJ1-3, the full variable domain reads DARVTQTPRHKVTEMGQEVTMRCQPILGHNTVFWYRQTMMQGLELLAYFRNRAPLDDSGMPKDRFSAEMPDATLATLKIQPSEPRDSAVYFCASGITGVREDTIYFGEGSWLTVV.

The chain joins TRBV19 to TRBJ2-1; D is perhaps TRBD2 (6 bases). Germline CDR1 and CDR2: LNHDA and SQIVND (reference sequence). Trimming removed 5 bases from V and 0 bases from J, with 11 bases in between. The CDR3 spans 15 residues. CDR3 bases: TGTGCCAGTAGTTTTAGCGGCAACTCCTACAATGAGCAGTTCTTC. Encoded protein: CASSFSGNSYNEQFF.

V and J are TRBV7-6 and TRBJ1-1; 8 bases are a match to TRBD1. The ends lost 5 bases at V and 0 bases at J; junction bases unmatched: 8. In germline, CDR1 is SGHVS, CDR2 FNYEAQ. The CDR3 extends over 16 amino acids. The CDR3 DNA sequence: TGTGCCAGCAGCCGAGGACAGGGTCTAGTGAACACTGAAGCTTTCTTT. It specifies CASSRGQGLVNTEAFF. Together with reference TRBV7-6 and TRBJ1-1, the CDR3 gives the full variable domain: GAGVSQSPRYKVTKRGQDVALRCDPISGHVSLYWYRQALGQGPEFLTYFNYEAQQDKSGLPNDRFSAERPEGSISTLTIQRTEQRDSAMYRCASSRGQGLVNTEAFFGQGTRLTVV.

In this sample, this clone turned up once. The chain couples TRBV28 to TRBJ1-2; the match to TRBD1 covers 10 bases. The length of the CDR3 is 13 residues. CDR1 is MDHEN and CDR2 is SYDVKM in the germline V gene. V dropped 4 bases and J dropped 8; count of bases not matched to a gene: 4. CDR3 region: CASSYPGQGGYTF. As DNA, the CDR3 is TGTGCCAGCAGTTATCCGGGACAGGGGGGCTACACCTTC.

The chain carries TRBV2 and TRBJ2-3, with 9 bases identical to TRBD2. Germline V gene lookup returns CDR1 SNHLY and CDR2 FYNNEI. The length of the CDR3 is 14 residues. Trimming at V came to 6 bases and at J to 1 base, leaving 2 bases not matched to a gene. This CDR3 reads CASSQRGGTDTQYF. The CDR3 DNA reads TGTGCCAGCAGCCAGCGGGGGGGCACAGATACGCAGTATTTT.

The V and J genes are TRBV28 and TRBJ1-2; possibly TRBD1 for D (6 bases). The CDR3 sequence is 17 residues long. Trimming left V 6 bases short and J 4 bases short, with 24 bases between. Germline V gives CDR1 MDHEN, CDR2 SYDVKM. The CDR3, as DNA: TGTGCCAGCAGCTCCTCGCCCGGGGGGGCGCGAGCCTATGGCTACACCTTC. As protein: CASSSSPGGARAYGYTF.

The V gene is TRBV27, the J gene TRBJ1-1; D gene ambiguous. The CDR3 is made up of 13 amino acids. Germline V gene lookup returns CDR1 MNHEY and CDR2 SMNVEV (reference sequence). Deletions cut 3 bases from V and 8 bases from J, with 13 bases between. This CDR3 is CASSFRGVYEAFF. In nucleotides, the CDR3 is TGTGCCAGCAGTTTCCGCGGAGTCTACGAAGCTTTCTTT.

The V gene is TRBV19, the J gene TRBJ2-5; unclear D gene. The CDR3 has 13 residues. The germline CDR1 and CDR2 sequences are LNHDA and SQIVND (reference sequence). V lost 3 bases to trimming and J lost 4 bases, with 9 bases between them. The CDR3 DNA is TGTGCCAGTAGTATTAGCTTGGGAGAGACCCAGTACTTC. Amino acids: CASSISLGETQYF. Variable domain in full (rest from reference TRBV19 and TRBJ2-5): DGGITQSPKYLFRKEGQNVTLSCEQNLNHDAMYWYRQDPGQGLRLIYYSQIVNDFQKGDIAEGYSVSREKKESFPLTVTSAQKNPTAFYLCASSISLGETQYFGPGTRLLVL.

This clone was observed a single time. This sequence joins TRBV19 and TRBJ1-1; 9 bases match TRBD1. The V segment lost 6 bases and the J segment 1 base; nucleotides outside the gene matches: 9. CDR1 is LNHDA and CDR2 is SQIVND in the germline V gene (reference sequence). This CDR3 comprises 16 residues. DNA of the CDR3: TGTGCCAGTAGGTCACAGGGGGCGAGGACGAACACTGAAGCTTTCTTT. Its translation is CASRSQGARTNTEAFF.

Worth noting for this clone: At one of its ends the junction is not consistent with the germline gene, which may arise from a read error. The CDR3 here is CASSFQGHGRIF. In nucleotides, the CDR3 is TGTGCCAGCAGCTTTCAGGGACACGGTCGTATCTTT. The V call is TRBV11-1, the J call TRBJ1-1; TRBD1 might be the D (6 bases). The germline V gene encodes CDR1 SGHAT and CDR2 FQDESV (reference sequence). CDR3 size: 12 residues.

The chain carries TRBV10-1 and TRBJ2-5, with no clear D. The V gene lost 3 bases and the J gene lost 5 bases, with 10 bases spanning the gap. From germline, CDR1 is WNHNN and CDR2 SYGVQD (reference sequence). This CDR3 has 13 residues. The CDR3, as DNA: TGCGCCAGCAGTGACCCTTACGAGGAGACCCAGTACTTC. This encodes CASSDPYEETQYF.

The chain employs TRBV5-1 and TRBJ1-5; D is uncertain. The CDR3 is made up of 15 amino acids. The germline CDR1 and CDR2 sequences are SGHRS and YFSETQ. V was pared by 0 bases and J by 1 base, with 8 bases between. The CDR3 reads CASSLDGMSNQPQHF. For the CDR3, the DNA is TGCGCCAGCAGCTTGGACGGGATGAGCAATCAGCCCCAGCATTTT.

CDR3 protein: CASRLAGGTDTQYF. In DNA form, the CDR3 reads TGTGCCAGCAGATTAGCGGGAGGGACAGATACGCAGTATTTT. The genes are TRBV6-1 and TRBJ2-3; 11 bases match TRBD2. Germline trimming cut 6 bases from V and 3 bases from J; bases unmatched to any gene: 2. Germline V gives CDR1 MNHNS, CDR2 SASEGT. The CDR3 runs to 14 residues.

The V and J genes are TRBV14 and TRBJ2-3; the match to TRBD2 covers 7 bases. The CDR3 consists of 16 residues. The trim removed 4 bases at V and 0 bases at J, leaving 7 bases unmatched. Germline V CDR1 and CDR2: SGHDN, FVKESK. CDR3 sequence: CASSRTGGASTDTQYF. The CDR3 nucleotides read TGTGCCAGCAGCCGAACGGGGGGAGCGAGCACAGATACGCAGTATTTT.

The chain uses TRBV10-3 and TRBJ1-4, with TRBD1 matching over 7 bases. J gave up 7 bases and V 0 bases, and 11 bases lay outside the gene matches. This CDR3 has 17 residues. The V gene's germline CDR1 is ENHRY and CDR2 SYGVKD. CDR3 nucleotide sequence: TGTGCCATCAGTGAGTCTACAGGGGTGGGAACTGCTGAAAAACTGTTTTTT. Its protein is CAISESTGVGTAEKLFF.

The rearrangement uses TRBV10-1 and TRBJ2-3; the match to TRBD2 covers 10 bases. The CDR3 length is 16 residues. J lost 2 bases, V lost 5 bases, and 7 bases had no gene match. CDR1 is WNHNN, CDR2 SYGVQD, per germline (reference sequence). The CDR3 here is CASSPLAGAYTDTQYF. The CDR3 nucleotides read TGCGCCAGCAGTCCTCTAGCGGGGGCCTACACAGATACGCAGTATTTT.

V gene TRBV10-3 combines with J gene TRBJ1-2, with 9 bases aligning to TRBD1. The CDR3 contains 13 residues. Germline lookup yields CDR1 ENHRY and CDR2 SYGVKD. V dropped 7 bases and J dropped 6; count of bases not matched to a gene: 6. CDR3 in amino acids: CAITPDRGHGYTF. In DNA, the CDR3 is TGTGCCATCACCCCGGACAGGGGACATGGCTACACCTTC.

The rearrangement joins TRBV28 to TRBJ2-3, with 13 bases identical to TRBD2. Germline V lookup: CDR1 MDHEN, CDR2 SYDVKM. The CDR3 has 14 residues. Trimming removed 7 bases from V and 7 bases from J; junction bases left unmatched: 5. CDR3 in amino acids: CASTTGLAGNTQYF. CDR3 nucleotides: TGTGCCAGCACCACGGGACTAGCGGGGAATACGCAGTATTTT.

The chain links TRBV9 to TRBJ2-7; perhaps TRBD2 as D (5 bases). CDR1 is SGDLS, CDR2 YYNGEE, per germline. This CDR3 has 14 residues. Trimming removed 0 bases from V and 1 base from J, with 8 bases in between. The CDR3 sequence: CASSVGGLSYEQYF. Here the CDR3 DNA reads TGTGCCAGCAGCGTAGGAGGGCTGTCCTACGAGCAGTACTTC. The full variable domain, rest sourced from reference TRBV9 and TRBJ2-7, is DSGVTQTPKHLITATGQRVTLRCSPRSGDLSVYWYQQSLDQGLQFLIQYYNGEERAKGNILERFSAQQFPDLHSELNLSSLELGDSALYFCASSVGGLSYEQYFGPGTRLTVT.

The genes are TRBV6-5 and TRBJ1-5, with TRBD1 as a possible D gene (5 bases). The V gene lost 6 bases and the J gene lost 5 bases, with 17 bases spanning the gap. CDR3 size: 15 residues. Germline V gene lookup returns CDR1 MNHEY and CDR2 SVGAGI. CDR3 loop: CASRWIAGGDQPQHF. DNA of the CDR3: TGTGCCAGCAGGTGGATTGCCGGGGGGGATCAGCCCCAGCATTTT.

The gene calls are TRBV14 and TRBJ1-2, with 7 bases matching TRBD1. In germline, CDR1 is SGHDN, CDR2 FVKESK. The V and J ends lost 4 bases and 3 bases, in that order; junction bases with no gene match: 14. The CDR3 is 17 residues long. The CDR3: CASSPSHGTAHHYGYTF. DNA for the CDR3: TGTGCCAGCAGCCCCTCCCACGGGACAGCCCATCACTATGGCTACACCTTC.

This sequence joins TRBV27 and TRBJ2-1, with D possibly matching TRBD1 (5 bases). The CDR3 is 16 residues long. With 4 bases removed from V and 6 bases from J, the gap between germline ends came to 19 bases. CDR1 is MNHEY, CDR2 SMNVEV, per germline (reference sequence). CDR3 residues: CASSSFRQIVINEQFF. The CDR3 nucleotides are TGTGCCAGCAGTTCGTTCAGACAGATAGTAATCAATGAGCAGTTCTTC.

The CDR3 protein is CATSGHRGDGYTF. CDR3 bases: TGTGCCACCAGCGGCCACAGGGGCGATGGCTACACCTTC. The genes are TRBV15 and TRBJ1-2; 7 positions agree with TRBD1. V lost 5 bases, J lost 6 bases, and 6 bases stayed unmatched. From germline, CDR1 is LNHNV and CDR2 YYDKDF (reference sequence). The CDR3 extends over 13 amino acids.

This chain joins TRBV6-6 and TRBJ2-7, with D perhaps matching TRBD1 (5 bases). Trimming stripped 2 bases from V and 1 base from J, with 12 bases between. CDR1 and CDR2 (germline): MNHNY, SVGAGI (reference sequence). The CDR3 is made up of 15 amino acids. CDR3 protein: CASSYVQGTSYEQYF. In nucleotides, the CDR3 is TGTGCCAGCAGTTACGTCCAGGGTACATCCTACGAGCAGTACTTC.

This chain uses TRBV5-4 with TRBJ2-7, with 7 bases matching TRBD1. Germline V gene lookup returns CDR1 SGHNT and CDR2 YYREEE (reference sequence). This CDR3 contains 15 residues. The J segment lost 3 bases and the V segment lost 2 bases, leaving 8 bases of the junction unmatched. The CDR3 loop reads CASSFGTATGYEQYF. CDR3 nucleotides: TGTGCCAGCAGCTTTGGGACAGCAACTGGCTACGAGCAGTACTTC.